Listed below are T cell receptor beta chains from one sample, sequenced in a study of PD-1 blockade in classical Hodgkin lymphoma. Only in-frame clones appear in the TCRdb table, and some are missing; sequencing was by immunoSEQ multiplex PCR. This sample has 20,000 to 25,000 clones, with just over 75% found just once. Here the sequenced sample was peripheral blood mononuclear cells (PBMCs), taken before the second cycle of nivolumab. The receptors shown here come from a human donor with classical Hodgkin lymphoma. Each CDR3 is given with its conserved first and last residue. A D gene is named only where the DNA matches it firmly. Clone sizes are given selectively: once, few, many, or a class where the clone is expanded.

v_call: TRBV25-1
d_call: -
j_call: TRBJ1-2
clone_size: -
cdr3_aa: CASSLDGYTF
cdr3_nt: TGTGCCAGCTCTTTGGACGGCTACACCTTC

v_call: TRBV6-1
d_call: -
j_call: TRBJ1-1
clone_size: few
cdr3_aa: CASSGTANTEAFF
cdr3_nt: TGTGCCAGCAGTGGGACAGCGAACACTGAAGCTTTCTTT

v_call: TRBV6-1
d_call: -
j_call: TRBJ1-4
clone_size: -
cdr3_aa: CASRTSDQLFF
cdr3_nt: TGTGCCAGCAGGACCTCCGACCAACTGTTTTTT

v_call: TRBV28
d_call: -
j_call: TRBJ2-5
clone_size: -
cdr3_aa: CASSLVGLGETQYF
cdr3_nt: TGTGCCAGCAGTTTAGTAGGGCTGGGGGAGACCCAGTACTTC

v_call: TRBV25-1
d_call: TRBD1
j_call: TRBJ2-1
clone_size: -
cdr3_aa: CASSRQGVSYNEQFF
cdr3_nt: TGTGCCAGCAGTCGACAGGGGGTCTCCTACAATGAGCAGTTCTTC

v_call: TRBV5-6
d_call: -
j_call: TRBJ1-3
clone_size: -
cdr3_aa: CASSNTELGNTIYF
cdr3_nt: TGTGCCAGCAGCAATACAGAGCTTGGAAACACCATATATTTT

v_call: TRBV7-9
d_call: -
j_call: TRBJ2-2
clone_size: -
cdr3_aa: CASRVTANTGELFF
cdr3_nt: TGTGCCAGCAGGGTTACAGCTAACACCGGGGAGCTGTTTTTT

v_call: TRBV7-8
d_call: TRBD1
j_call: TRBJ1-2
clone_size: -
cdr3_aa: CASSFSGQGGYTF
cdr3_nt: TGTGCCAGCAGCTTTTCAGGACAGGGGGGCTACACCTTC

v_call: TRBV6-5
d_call: -
j_call: TRBJ2-7
clone_size: -
cdr3_aa: CASSSTGDSYEQYF
cdr3_nt: TGTGCCAGCAGTTCGACCGGTGACTCCTACGAGCAGTACTTC

v_call: TRBV4-3
d_call: -
j_call: TRBJ1-2
clone_size: once
cdr3_aa: CASSLVEGSLDYGYTF
cdr3_nt: TGCGCCAGCAGCCTCGTGGAGGGGAGCTTGGACTATGGCTACACCTTC

v_call: TRBV19
d_call: TRBD1
j_call: TRBJ1-1
clone_size: few
cdr3_aa: CASSKGQGDTEAFF
cdr3_nt: TGTGCCAGTAGTAAAGGACAGGGCGACACTGAAGCTTTCTTT

v_call: TRBV11-3
d_call: TRBD1
j_call: TRBJ2-7
clone_size: -
cdr3_aa: CASSRDRTYEQYF
cdr3_nt: TGTGCCAGCAGCCGGGACAGAACCTACGAGCAGTACTTC

v_call: TRBV15
d_call: -
j_call: TRBJ2-6
clone_size: -
cdr3_aa: CATSSRAGIGANVLTF
cdr3_nt: TGTGCCACCAGCAGCCGCGCAGGGATCGGGGCCAACGTCCTGACTTTC

v_call: TRBV9
d_call: TRBD2
j_call: TRBJ2-3
clone_size: -
cdr3_aa: CASSADLAGGQRDTQYF
cdr3_nt: TGTGCCAGCAGCGCCGACCTAGCGGGAGGGCAAAGAGATACGCAGTATTTT

v_call: TRBV21-1
d_call: -
j_call: TRBJ1-1
clone_size: once
cdr3_aa: CASSACYTEAFF
cdr3_nt: TGTGCCAGCAGCGCGTGTTATACTGAAGCTTTCTTT

v_call: TRBV11-3
d_call: -
j_call: TRBJ1-2
clone_size: -
cdr3_aa: CASSLDTVQYGYTF
cdr3_nt: TGTGCCAGCAGCTTAGATACGGTCCAGTATGGCTACACCTTC

v_call: TRBV6-6
d_call: -
j_call: TRBJ1-1
clone_size: -
cdr3_aa: CASRGAEVTEAFF
cdr3_nt: TGTGCCAGCAGGGGGGCGGAGGTCACTGAAGCTTTCTTT

v_call: TRBV9
d_call: TRBD1
j_call: TRBJ1-2
clone_size: -
cdr3_aa: CASSSSSGTVYGYTF
cdr3_nt: TGTGCCAGCAGCTCAAGTAGTGGGACAGTCTATGGCTACACCTTC

v_call: TRBV14
d_call: -
j_call: TRBJ1-2
clone_size: -
cdr3_aa: CASSQVAGLNYGYTF
cdr3_nt: TGTGCCAGCAGCCAAGTAGCAGGCCTAAACTATGGCTACACCTTC

v_call: TRBV5-1
d_call: -
j_call: TRBJ2-7
clone_size: -
cdr3_aa: CASSHNDGPYEQYF
cdr3_nt: TGCGCCAGCAGTCATAATGACGGACCCTACGAGCAGTACTTC

v_call: TRBV9
d_call: -
j_call: TRBJ1-5
clone_size: few
cdr3_aa: CASSVAGTRAYNQPQHF
cdr3_nt: TGTGCCAGCAGCGTGGCAGGGACGAGGGCTTACAATCAGCCCCAGCATTTT

v_call: TRBV6-5
d_call: TRBD1
j_call: TRBJ1-2
clone_size: -
cdr3_aa: CASSFSQGAYGYTF
cdr3_nt: TGTGCCAGCAGTTTCTCTCAGGGGGCCTATGGCTACACCTTC

v_call: TRBV19
d_call: TRBD1
j_call: TRBJ1-1
clone_size: few
cdr3_aa: CASQGGFRQSTEAFF
cdr3_nt: TGTGCCAGCCAGGGGGGGTTTCGCCAGTCCACTGAAGCTTTCTTT

v_call: TRBV27
d_call: -
j_call: TRBJ2-7
clone_size: -
cdr3_aa: CASSLSIGGWYEQYF
cdr3_nt: TGTGCCAGCAGTTTATCGATCGGGGGTTGGTACGAGCAGTACTTC

v_call: TRBV6-5
d_call: -
j_call: TRBJ1-4
clone_size: -
cdr3_aa: CASSYSGGKLFF
cdr3_nt: TGTGCCAGCAGTTACTCCGGGGGGAAACTGTTTTTT

v_call: TRBV6-5
d_call: -
j_call: TRBJ1-4
clone_size: -
cdr3_aa: CASSYGVNREKLFF
cdr3_nt: TGTGCCAGCAGTTACGGGGTGAACCGAGAAAAACTGTTTTTT

v_call: TRBV9
d_call: -
j_call: TRBJ1-1
clone_size: -
cdr3_aa: CASSPRLSNTEAFF
cdr3_nt: TGTGCCAGCAGCCCCCGTTTGTCTAACACTGAAGCTTTCTTT

v_call: TRBV18
d_call: -
j_call: TRBJ2-2
clone_size: -
cdr3_aa: CASSLLERDTGELFF
cdr3_nt: TGTGCCAGCTCACTCCTGGAACGGGACACCGGGGAGCTGTTTTTT

v_call: TRBV5-6
d_call: -
j_call: TRBJ2-5
clone_size: -
cdr3_aa: CASSPDPMTGRRGETQYF
cdr3_nt: TGTGCCAGCAGCCCCGACCCAATGACAGGGAGGAGAGGGGAGACCCAGTACTTC

v_call: TRBV9
d_call: -
j_call: TRBJ2-1
clone_size: -
cdr3_aa: CASSVGGTSNEQFF
cdr3_nt: TGTGCCAGCAGCGTAGGTGGGACCTCAAATGAGCAGTTCTTC

v_call: TRBV28
d_call: TRBD1
j_call: TRBJ2-5
clone_size: -
cdr3_aa: CASSFMGTGKETQYF
cdr3_nt: TGTGCCAGCAGTTTTATGGGGACAGGGAAGGAGACCCAGTACTTC

v_call: TRBV7-9
d_call: -
j_call: TRBJ1-4
clone_size: -
cdr3_aa: CASSLDGQGNEKLFF
cdr3_nt: TGTGCCAGCAGCTTAGATGGTCAGGGAAATGAAAAACTGTTTTTT

v_call: TRBV27
d_call: -
j_call: TRBJ1-1
clone_size: -
cdr3_aa: CASSLSRAGQTEAFF
cdr3_nt: TGTGCCAGCAGTTTATCGAGGGCAGGGCAAACTGAAGCTTTCTTT

v_call: TRBV5-4
d_call: -
j_call: TRBJ2-7
clone_size: few
cdr3_aa: CASRSGTQPTYEQYF
cdr3_nt: TGTGCCAGCAGATCCGGGACCCAGCCTACCTACGAGCAGTACTTC

v_call: TRBV9
d_call: TRBD1
j_call: TRBJ1-6
clone_size: -
cdr3_aa: CASSVEGQAYSPLHF
cdr3_nt: TGTGCCAGCAGCGTTGAGGGACAGGCTTATTCACCCCTCCACTTT

v_call: TRBV5-6
d_call: -
j_call: TRBJ1-1
clone_size: -
cdr3_aa: CASSLEGTEAFF
cdr3_nt: TGTGCCAGCAGCTTGGAGGGGACTGAAGCTTTCTTT

v_call: TRBV5-5
d_call: -
j_call: TRBJ1-5
clone_size: -
cdr3_aa: CASSLPGDQPQHF
cdr3_nt: TGTGCCAGCAGCTTGCCCGGGGATCAGCCCCAGCATTTT

v_call: TRBV5-4
d_call: -
j_call: TRBJ2-7
clone_size: -
cdr3_aa: CASSPEGLAYEQYF
cdr3_nt: TGTGCCAGCAGCCCGGAGGGACTTGCCTACGAGCAGTACTTC

v_call: TRBV5-8
d_call: -
j_call: TRBJ2-2
clone_size: -
cdr3_aa: CASSPRDSYTGELFF
cdr3_nt: TGTGCCAGCAGCCCGCGGGACTCCTACACCGGGGAGCTGTTTTTT

v_call: TRBV27
d_call: TRBD2
j_call: TRBJ2-1
clone_size: -
cdr3_aa: CASSGGGYNEQFF
cdr3_nt: TGTGCCAGCAGTGGGGGGGGCTACAATGAGCAGTTCTTC

v_call: TRBV4-1
d_call: TRBD2
j_call: TRBJ2-4
clone_size: -
cdr3_aa: CASSHWEGSLAKNIQYF
cdr3_nt: TGCGCCAGCAGCCACTGGGAGGGGTCCTTAGCCAAAAACATTCAGTACTTC

v_call: TRBV6-6
d_call: -
j_call: TRBJ1-2
clone_size: -
cdr3_aa: CASRAGKEGYTF
cdr3_nt: TGTGCCAGCAGGGCAGGGAAAGAGGGCTACACCTTC